Listed here are 15 T cell receptor beta chains from one sample, sequenced in a study of T cell changes during pregnancy in multiple sclerosis. Method: immunoSEQ multiplex PCR; TCRdb's copy keeps in-frame clones and lacks some. The sample has approximately 50,000 clones; under 95% are singletons. The sample here was peripheral blood, taken in the second trimester of pregnancy. Receptors originate from a female donor with multiple sclerosis, enrolled in a pregnancy study.

The rearrangement links TRBV4-1 to TRBJ1-6; 9 nucleotides match TRBD1. Trimming took 5 bases from V and 9 from J; bases not matched to a gene: 8. CDR1 MGHRA and CDR2 YSYEKL come from the germline V gene. This CDR3 is built from 15 residues. The CDR3 DNA sequence: TGCGCCAGCAGCTACCGGGACAGGGCGGGTTCACCCCTCCACTTT. Translated, it gives CASSYRDRAGSPLHF.

The genes are TRBV5-1 and TRBJ1-4; 10 bases map to TRBD1. The CDR3 contains 15 residues. The germline V gene encodes CDR1 SGHRS and CDR2 YFSETQ. V lost 4 bases, J lost 3 bases, and 3 bases stayed unmatched. This CDR3 is CASSPDRGPNEKLFF. Here the CDR3 DNA reads TGCGCCAGCAGCCCTGACAGGGGGCCTAATGAAAAACTGTTTTTT. The complete variable domain, with remaining parts taken from reference TRBV5-1 and TRBJ1-4, reads KAGVTQTPRYLIKTRGQQVTLSCSPISGHRSVSWYQQTPGQGLQFLFEYFSETQRNKGNFPGRFSGRQFSNSRSEMNVSTLELGDSALYLCASSPDRGPNEKLFFGSGTQLSVL.

Here the CDR3 DNA reads TGTGCCAGCAGTATGTGGAGTAAAGAGACCCAGTACTTC. Translation: CASSMWSKETQYF. V is TRBV6-1 and J is TRBJ2-5; D call uncertain. Germline V gene lookup returns CDR1 MNHNS and CDR2 SASEGT. Trimming stripped 5 bases from V and 3 bases from J, with 10 bases between. This CDR3 region has 13 residues.

The chain combines TRBV30 with TRBJ1-5; the D gene is possibly TRBD1 (5 bases). V was pared by 5 bases and J by 13 bases, with 21 bases between. Per germline, CDR1 GTSNPN and CDR2 SVGIG (reference sequence). There are 13 residues in the CDR3. CDR3 amino acids: CAWEGRRGSGQHF. In DNA, the CDR3 is TGTGCCTGGGAAGGGAGGCGGGGGTCCGGGCAGCATTTT.

This chain connects TRBV7-2 to TRBJ2-1, with D unresolved. V lost 2 bases to trimming and J lost 5 bases, with 7 bases between them. CDR3 size: 13 residues. From germline, CDR1 is SGHTA and CDR2 FQGNSA. CDR3 DNA: TGTGCCAGCAGCTTAAATCGCGACAATGAGCAGTTCTTC. This translates into CASSLNRDNEQFF.

The CDR3 reads CASRASGDRPFF. CDR3 sequence (DNA): TGCGCCAGCAGGGCTAGCGGGGATAGACCGTTCTTC. The chain carries TRBV5-1 and TRBJ2-1; 9 nucleotides agree with TRBD2. Looked up from germline, CDR1 is SGHRS and CDR2 is YFSETQ. This CDR3 is built from 12 residues. The junction had 9 bases not matched to a gene; V was cut back by 5 bases and J by 15 bases.

The rearrangement uses TRBV28 and TRBJ1-5; the D is unclear. CDR1 and CDR2 from the germline V gene are MDHEN and SYDVKM. CDR3 length: 12 amino acids. CDR3 nucleotides: TGTGGGGCCGAAACTAGCAATCAGCCCCAGCATTTT. Amino acids: CGAETSNQPQHF. Combining the CDR3 with reference TRBV28 and TRBJ1-5 gives the whole variable domain DVKVTQSSRYLVKRTGEKVFLECVQDMDHENMFWYRQDPGLGLRLIYFSYDVKMKEKGDIPEGYSVSREKKERFSLILESASTNQTSMYLCGAETSNQPQHFGDGTRLSIL.

The CDR3 DNA sequence: TGTGCCAGCAGTTATGGGACACCTACCGGGGAGCTGTTTTTT. Amino acids: CASSYGTPTGELFF. This chain links TRBV6-5 with TRBJ2-2, with D possibly being TRBD1 (6 bases). Deletions cut 3 bases from V and 5 bases from J, with 10 bases between. The CDR3 sequence is 14 residues long. Germline V gene lookup returns CDR1 MNHEY and CDR2 SVGAGI.

CDR3: CASSPRQGADTGELFF. The CDR3 nucleotides are TGCGCCAGCAGTCCAAGACAGGGGGCGGACACCGGGGAGCTGTTTTTT. This chain joins TRBV4-3 and TRBJ2-2, with 10 bases lining up with TRBD1. Germline CDR1 and CDR2: LGHNA and YSLEER. The CDR3 is made up of 16 amino acids. V trimming: 6 bases; J trimming: 3 bases; junction bases outside the gene matches: 7.

The chain uses TRBV9 and TRBJ2-1, with 15 bases fitting TRBD2. Germline V gene data show CDR1 as SGDLS and CDR2 as YYNGEE. Trimming took 2 bases from V and 5 from J; bases not matched to a gene: 2. The CDR3 totals 16 residues. The CDR3 nucleotides read TGTGCCAGCAGCGTGGGACTAGCGGGGGGCCACAATGAGCAGTTCTTC. It encodes CASSVGLAGGHNEQFF. Complete variable domain (other parts from reference TRBV9 and TRBJ2-1): DSGVTQTPKHLITATGQRVTLRCSPRSGDLSVYWYQQSLDQGLQFLIQYYNGEERAKGNILERFSAQQFPDLHSELNLSSLELGDSALYFCASSVGLAGGHNEQFFGPGTRLTVL.

CDR3 in DNA: TGTGCCAGCAGGCGGGGGGGGACGGGCACCGGGGAGCTGTTTTTT. This gives the protein CASRRGGTGTGELFF. The rearrangement uses TRBV28 and TRBJ2-2, with TRBD2 identical over 9 bases. CDR3 length: 15 amino acids. CDR1 is MDHEN, CDR2 SYDVKM, per germline. Germline trimming cut 6 bases from V and 4 bases from J; bases unmatched to any gene: 6.

The rearrangement joins TRBV29-1 to TRBJ2-1; TRBD1 is a possible D gene (6 bases). Per germline, CDR1 SQVTM and CDR2 ANQGSEA. V dropped 5 bases and J dropped 7 bases, with 12 bases sitting between them. This CDR3 comprises 12 residues. The chain's CDR3 is CSVPTGLNEQFF. The CDR3 bases are TGCAGCGTTCCAACAGGGTTGAATGAGCAGTTCTTC.

CDR3 loop: CASSVAGGLADTQYF. For the CDR3, the DNA is TGTGCCAGCAGCGTAGCGGGGGGGTTGGCAGATACGCAGTATTTT. This rearrangement joins TRBV27 to TRBJ2-3; 11 nucleotides line up with TRBD2. Germline assignment: CDR1 MNHEY and CDR2 SMNVEV (reference sequence). Trimming removed 6 bases from V and 4 bases from J; junction bases left unmatched: 6. The length of the CDR3 is 15 residues.

The chain combines TRBV30 with TRBJ2-1; 8 bases are shared with TRBD2. The ends lost 2 bases at V and 6 bases at J; junction bases unmatched: 3. Germline V lookup: CDR1 GTSNPN, CDR2 SVGIG (reference sequence). This CDR3 is 13 amino acids long. The CDR3 protein is CAWSLLAGNEQFF. The CDR3 region has the DNA TGTGCCTGGAGTCTCCTAGCGGGCAATGAGCAGTTCTTC.

V gene TRBV27 combines with J gene TRBJ1-1, with 7 bases that match TRBD1. The CDR3 extends over 13 amino acids. The V segment lost 2 bases and the J segment 7 bases; nucleotides outside the gene matches: 4. The germline V gene has CDR1 MNHEY and CDR2 SMNVEV (reference sequence). CDR3 loop: CASSLVAGGEAFF. The CDR3 bases are TGTGCCAGCAGTTTAGTAGCAGGGGGTGAAGCTTTCTTT.